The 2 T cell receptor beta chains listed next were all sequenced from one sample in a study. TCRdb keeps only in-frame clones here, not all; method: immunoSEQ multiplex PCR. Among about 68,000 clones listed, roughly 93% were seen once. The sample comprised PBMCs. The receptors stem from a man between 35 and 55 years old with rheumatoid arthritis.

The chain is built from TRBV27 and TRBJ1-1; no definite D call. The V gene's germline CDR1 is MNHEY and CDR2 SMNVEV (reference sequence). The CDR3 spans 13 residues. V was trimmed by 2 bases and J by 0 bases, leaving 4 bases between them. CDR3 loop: CASSLIMNTEAFF. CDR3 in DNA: TGTGCCAGCAGTTTAATCATGAACACTGAAGCTTTCTTT.

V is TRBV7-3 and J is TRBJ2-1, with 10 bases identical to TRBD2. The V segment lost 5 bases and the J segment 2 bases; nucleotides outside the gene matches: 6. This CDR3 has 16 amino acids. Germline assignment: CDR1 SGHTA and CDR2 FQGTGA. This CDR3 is CASSVSGRVAYNEQFF. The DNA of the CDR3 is TGTGCCAGCAGCGTGAGCGGGAGGGTCGCCTACAATGAGCAGTTCTTC.